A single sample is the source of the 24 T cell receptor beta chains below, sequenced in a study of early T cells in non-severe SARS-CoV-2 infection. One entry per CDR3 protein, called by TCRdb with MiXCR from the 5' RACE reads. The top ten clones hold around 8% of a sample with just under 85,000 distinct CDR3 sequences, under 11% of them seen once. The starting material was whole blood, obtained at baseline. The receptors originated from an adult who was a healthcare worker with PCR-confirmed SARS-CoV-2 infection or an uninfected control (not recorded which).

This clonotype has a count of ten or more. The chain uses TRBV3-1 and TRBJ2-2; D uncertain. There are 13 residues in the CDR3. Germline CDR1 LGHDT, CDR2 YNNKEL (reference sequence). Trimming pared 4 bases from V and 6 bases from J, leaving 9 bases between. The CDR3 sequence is CASSPFGSGELFF. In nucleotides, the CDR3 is TGTGCCAGCAGCCCCTTCGGGTCCGGGGAGCTGTTTTTT.

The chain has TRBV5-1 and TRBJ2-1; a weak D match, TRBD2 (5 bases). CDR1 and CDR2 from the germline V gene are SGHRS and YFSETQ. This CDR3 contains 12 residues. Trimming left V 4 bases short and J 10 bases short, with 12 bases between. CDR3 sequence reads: CASSADWREQFF. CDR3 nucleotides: TGCGCCAGCAGCGCCGACTGGAGGGAGCAGTTCTTC. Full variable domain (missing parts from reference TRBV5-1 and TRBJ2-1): KAGVTQTPRYLIKTRGQQVTLSCSPISGHRSVSWYQQTPGQGLQFLFEYFSETQRNKGNFPGRFSGRQFSNSRSEMNVSTLELGDSALYLCASSADWREQFFGPGTRLTVL.

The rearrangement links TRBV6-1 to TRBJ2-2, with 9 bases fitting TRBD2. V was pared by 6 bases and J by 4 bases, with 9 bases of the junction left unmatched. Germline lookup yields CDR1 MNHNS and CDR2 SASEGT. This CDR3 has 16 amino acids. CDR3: CASRISGSVVTGELFF. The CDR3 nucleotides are TGTGCCAGCAGGATTAGCGGGAGCGTGGTCACCGGGGAGCTGTTTTTT.

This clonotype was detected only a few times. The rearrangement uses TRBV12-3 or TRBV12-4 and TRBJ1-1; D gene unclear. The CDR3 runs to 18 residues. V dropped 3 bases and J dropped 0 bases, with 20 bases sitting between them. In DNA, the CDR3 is TGTGCCAGCAGTTTTAGCCTAAACGGTAGGGCGTTGAACACTGAAGCTTTCTTT. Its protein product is CASSFSLNGRALNTEAFF.

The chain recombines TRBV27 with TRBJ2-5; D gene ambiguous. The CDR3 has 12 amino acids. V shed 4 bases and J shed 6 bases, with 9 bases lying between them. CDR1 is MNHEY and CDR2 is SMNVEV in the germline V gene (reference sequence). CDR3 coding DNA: TGTGCCAGCAGTTCGAGTGTGAAGACCCAGTACTTC. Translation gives CASSSSVKTQYF.

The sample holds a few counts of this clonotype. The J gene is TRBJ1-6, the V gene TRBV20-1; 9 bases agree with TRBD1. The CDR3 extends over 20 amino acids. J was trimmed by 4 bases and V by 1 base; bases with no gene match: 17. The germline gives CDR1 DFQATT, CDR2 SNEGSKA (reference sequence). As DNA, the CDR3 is TGCAGTGCTAGAGGCCGGGACAGGGTCCGCACCGAACTTTATAATTCACCCCTCCACTTT. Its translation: CSARGRDRVRTELYNSPLHF.

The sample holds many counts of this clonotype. CDR3 in DNA: TGTGCCAGCAGTTTAAGGGGGAACACTGAAGCTTTCTTT. Its protein is CASSLRGNTEAFF. The genes are TRBV28 and TRBJ1-1; tentatively, D is TRBD1 (5 bases). Germline V gene sequence: CDR1 MDHEN, CDR2 SYDVKM. The V gene lost 2 bases and the J gene lost 1 base, with 5 bases spanning the gap. CDR3 length equals 13 residues. Full variable domain (remainder filled in from reference TRBV28 and TRBJ1-1): DVKVTQSSRYLVKRTGEKVFLECVQDMDHENMFWYRQDPGLGLRLIYFSYDVKMKEKGDIPEGYSVSREKKERFSLILESASTNQTSMYLCASSLRGNTEAFFGQGTRLTVV.

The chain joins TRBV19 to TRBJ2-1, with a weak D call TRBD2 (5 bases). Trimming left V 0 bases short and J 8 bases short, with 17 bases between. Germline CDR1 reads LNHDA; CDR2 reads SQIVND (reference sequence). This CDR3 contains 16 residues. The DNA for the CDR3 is TGTGCCAGTAGTATAGAGTCTAGCCGGGCCGTGGATGAGCAGTTCTTC. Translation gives CASSIESSRAVDEQFF.

CDR3 DNA sequence: TGTGCCAGCAGCGCCACGACTGCCGGGAAAGAGAACGAGCAGTACTTC. Its translation is CASSATTAGKENEQYF. The chain recombines TRBV28 with TRBJ2-7; weak D call: TRBD2 (5 bases). V shed 6 bases and J shed 5 bases, with 23 bases lying between them. This CDR3 spans 16 amino acids. The germline V gene has CDR1 MDHEN and CDR2 SYDVKM.

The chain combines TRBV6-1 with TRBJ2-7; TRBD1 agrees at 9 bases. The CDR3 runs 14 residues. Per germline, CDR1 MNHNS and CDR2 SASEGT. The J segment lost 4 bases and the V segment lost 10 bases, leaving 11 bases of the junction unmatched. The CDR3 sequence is CATVGQGTRYEQYF. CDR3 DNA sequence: TGTGCCACCGTCGGACAGGGGACCCGGTACGAGCAGTACTTC.

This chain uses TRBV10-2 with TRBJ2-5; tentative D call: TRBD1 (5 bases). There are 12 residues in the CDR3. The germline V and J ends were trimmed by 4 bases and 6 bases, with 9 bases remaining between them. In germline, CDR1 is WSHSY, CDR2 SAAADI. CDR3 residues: CASSVREKTQYF. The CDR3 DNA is TGCGCCAGCAGTGTCAGGGAAAAGACCCAGTACTTC.

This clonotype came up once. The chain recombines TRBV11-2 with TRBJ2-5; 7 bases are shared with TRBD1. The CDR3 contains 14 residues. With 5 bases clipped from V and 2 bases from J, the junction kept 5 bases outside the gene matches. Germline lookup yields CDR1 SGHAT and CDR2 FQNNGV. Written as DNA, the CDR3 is TGTGCCAGCAGCCCGCGACAGGGTCAAGAGACCCAGTACTTC. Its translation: CASSPRQGQETQYF. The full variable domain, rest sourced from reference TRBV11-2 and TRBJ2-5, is EAGVAQSPRYKIIEKRQSVAFWCNPISGHATLYWYQQILGQGPKLLIQFQNNGVVDDSQLPKDRFSAERLKGVDSTLKIQPAKLEDSAVYLCASSPRQGQETQYFGPGTRLLVL.

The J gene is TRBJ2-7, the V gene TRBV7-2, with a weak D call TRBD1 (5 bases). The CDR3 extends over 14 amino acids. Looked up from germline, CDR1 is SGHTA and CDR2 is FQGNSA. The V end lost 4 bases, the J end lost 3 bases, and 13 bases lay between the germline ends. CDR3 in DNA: TGTGCCAGCAGCTCAGACAGTCCTGACTACGAGCAGTACTTC. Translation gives CASSSDSPDYEQYF.

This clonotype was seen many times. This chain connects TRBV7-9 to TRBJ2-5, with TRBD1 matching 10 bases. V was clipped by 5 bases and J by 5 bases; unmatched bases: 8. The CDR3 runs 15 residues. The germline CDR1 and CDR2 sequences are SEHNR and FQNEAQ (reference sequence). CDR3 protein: CASSPGTGEAETQYF. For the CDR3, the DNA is TGTGCCAGCAGCCCAGGGACAGGGGAGGCGGAGACCCAGTACTTC. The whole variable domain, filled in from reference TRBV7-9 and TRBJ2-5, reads DTGVSQNPRHKITKRGQNVTFRCDPISEHNRLYWYRQTLGQGPEFLTYFQNEAQLEKSRLLSDRFSAERPKGSFSTLEIQRTEQGDSAMYLCASSPGTGEAETQYFGPGTRLLVL.

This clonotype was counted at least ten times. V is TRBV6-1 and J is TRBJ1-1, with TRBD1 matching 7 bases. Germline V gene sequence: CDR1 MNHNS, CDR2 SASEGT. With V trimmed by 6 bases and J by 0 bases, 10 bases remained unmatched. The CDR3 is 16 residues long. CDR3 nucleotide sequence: TGTGCCAGCAGCACCGGGACAGTAATCATGAACACTGAAGCTTTCTTT. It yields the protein CASSTGTVIMNTEAFF.

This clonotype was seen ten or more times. CDR3 in amino acids: CASSFGGGQPLHF. CDR3 nucleotide sequence: TGTGCCAGCAGCTTCGGCGGTGGTCAACCCCTCCACTTT. This chain connects TRBV7-9 to TRBJ1-6; D is unclear. This CDR3 is 13 amino acids long. Trimming cost V 3 bases and J 12 bases, with 12 bases left between them. Germline CDR1 and CDR2: SEHNR and FQNEAQ (reference sequence).

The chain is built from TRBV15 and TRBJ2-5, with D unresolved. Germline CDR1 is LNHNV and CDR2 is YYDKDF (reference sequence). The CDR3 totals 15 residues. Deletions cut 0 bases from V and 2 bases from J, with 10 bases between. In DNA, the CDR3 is TGTGCCACCAGCAGAGAGCCCGGCCAGCAAGAGACCCAGTACTTC. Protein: CATSREPGQQETQYF.

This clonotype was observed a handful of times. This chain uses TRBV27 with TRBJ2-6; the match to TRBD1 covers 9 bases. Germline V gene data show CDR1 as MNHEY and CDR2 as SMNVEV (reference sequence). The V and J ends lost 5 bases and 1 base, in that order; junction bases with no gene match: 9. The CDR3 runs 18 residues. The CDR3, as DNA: TGTGCCAGCAGTCCTCCGGGACAGGGAGTGTCTGGGGCCAACGTCCTGACTTTC. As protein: CASSPPGQGVSGANVLTF.

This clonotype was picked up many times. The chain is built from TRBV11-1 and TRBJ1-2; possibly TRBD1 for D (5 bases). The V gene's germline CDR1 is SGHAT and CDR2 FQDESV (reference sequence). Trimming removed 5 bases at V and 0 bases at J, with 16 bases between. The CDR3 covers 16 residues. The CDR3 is CASSPRQIKANYGYTF. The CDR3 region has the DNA TGTGCCAGCAGCCCGAGACAGATTAAAGCTAACTATGGCTACACCTTC. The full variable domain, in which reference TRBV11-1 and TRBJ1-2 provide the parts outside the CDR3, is EAEVAQSPRYKITEKSQAVAFWCDPISGHATLYWYRQILGQGPELLVQFQDESVVDDSQLPKDRFSAERLKGVDSTLKIQPAELGDSAMYLCASSPRQIKANYGYTFGSGTRLTVV.

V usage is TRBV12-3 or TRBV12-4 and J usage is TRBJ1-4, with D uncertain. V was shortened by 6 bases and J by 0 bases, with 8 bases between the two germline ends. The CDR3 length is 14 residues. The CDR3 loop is CASSQETTNEKLFF. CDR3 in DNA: TGTGCCAGCAGCCAAGAAACAACTAATGAAAAACTGTTTTTT.

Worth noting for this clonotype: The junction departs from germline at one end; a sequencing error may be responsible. The chain's CDR3 is CASSLGHPHVSF. In nucleotides, the CDR3 is TGTGCCAGCAGTTTAGGACACCCCCATGTTTCCTTC. The chain couples TRBV12-3 or TRBV12-4 to TRBJ1-2, with D unclear. The CDR3 totals 12 residues.

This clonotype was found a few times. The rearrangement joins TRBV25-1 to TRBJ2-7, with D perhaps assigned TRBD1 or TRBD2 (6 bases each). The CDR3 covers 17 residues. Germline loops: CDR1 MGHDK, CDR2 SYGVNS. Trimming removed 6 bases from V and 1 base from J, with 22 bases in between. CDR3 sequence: CASRALWGARGSYEQYF. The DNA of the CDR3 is TGTGCCAGCAGAGCCTTATGGGGGGCCCGGGGGTCCTACGAGCAGTACTTC.

The CDR3 DNA follows: TGCAGTGCTAGTTCCACTATGTGGGGCACCGGGGAGCTGTTTTTT. Translation: CSASSTMWGTGELFF. This rearrangement joins TRBV20-1 to TRBJ2-2, with D unclear. The CDR3 contains 15 residues. Trimming left V 3 bases short and J 4 bases short, with 15 bases between. Germline values: CDR1 DFQATT, CDR2 SNEGSKA (reference sequence).

CDR3 nucleotide sequence: TGTGCCAGCAGTGCACAAGTAAACGGGAGAGCGACAGATACGCAGTATTTT. It codes for CASSAQVNGRATDTQYF. The chain has TRBV6-1 and TRBJ2-3; TRBD2 is a possible D gene (6 bases). V lost 4 bases and J 3 bases, leaving 20 bases between the germline ends. Germline CDR1 MNHNS, CDR2 SASEGT. The CDR3 consists of 17 residues.